This TCR beta chain was profiled in a study of beta chain features in type 1 diabetes. Study-level background: Sorted cells from all samples, numbering 107,917,701, were examined. Study-level findings and limits: Among patients, naive, central memory and Treg TCRB repertoires appeared more similar than among healthy donors.

The V gene's germline CDR1 is SNHLY and CDR2 FYNNEI. The CDR3 covers 14 residues. The V end lost 2 bases, the J end lost 0 bases, and 7 bases lay between the germline ends. The authors obtained over 98% purity in all sorted populations. A remark on this clone: Its antigen is undetermined.

Reverse transcription of all isolated RNA meant that expressed TCRB transcripts were sequenced. Here immunoSEQ multiplex PCR was the method, and the copy in TCRdb shows in-frame clones only, minus some. Altogether roughly 380,000 clones are present, about 20% being singletons, with the ten largest covering 0.044%. This clonotype was obtained from a woman aged 18 to 35 in good health. The sample was naive CD4+ T cells from blood. V is TRBV2 and J is TRBJ1-2; D gene uncertain. This chain's CDR3 is CASSELESNYGYTF. The CDR3 DNA reads TGTGCCAGCAGTGAATTAGAATCTAACTATGGCTACACCTTC.